The clone carrying this TCR beta chain was seen a single time. CDR3 size: 15 residues. CDR1 and CDR2 (germline): SGHNT, YENEEA. V shed 6 bases and J 3 bases; nucleotides not matched to a gene: 8. These data originate in a study of blood T cell repertoires in COVID-19. Overall study context: Acute and convalescent COVID-19 specimens originated in the United States, Italy and Spain. PBMCs, B-cell-depleted T cells, or T cells provided the cDNA or gDNA that made up the material.

Per the original methods: It was from reference gene primer amplification that nucleated cell counts were estimated. Using immunoSEQ multiplex PCR, the repertoire was profiled, and TCRdb retains in-frame clones only, with some absent. The V and J calls and the clone size are those of that table, but D and trimming were determined from the DNA. The table lists some 130,000 clones, around 82% of them singletons. The sequenced material came from peripheral blood. The chain uses TRBV11-3 and TRBJ1-2; 9 nucleotides agree with TRBD1. The TCR sequence derives from a woman aged 25 to 39 who had recovered from COVID-19. CDR3 bases: TGTGCCAGCAGAATAACAGGGGGCGAGGACTATGGCTACACCTTC. Translated, it gives CASRITGGEDYGYTF.